These 16 T cell receptor beta chains were sequenced from one sample in a study of T cells in Graves' hyperthyroidism and ophthalmopathy. Authors of the study amplified TCR beta CDR3 regions from RNA transcripts. Carried out on the TCR CDR3, a first-round RT-PCR used the HTBI primer set. MiXCR, run by TCRdb on the multiplex PCR reads, gives a single entry per CDR3 protein. The table shows around 420,000 distinct CDR3 sequences, with roughly 15% occurring only once. What was sequenced was blood. The receptors were sampled from a woman aged 18-29 years with Graves' hyperthyroidism.

This clonotype has a handful of counts. The chain employs TRBV19 and TRBJ2-1, with 10 bases lining up with TRBD2. Germline V gene sequence: CDR1 LNHDA, CDR2 SQIVND (reference sequence). This CDR3 contains 20 residues. Trimming took 3 bases from V and 7 from J; bases not matched to a gene: 21. Here the CDR3 DNA reads TGTGCCAGTAGTATGCGGCCGGGACAGGCTAGCGGGAGCCCATCAAATGAGCAGTTCTTC. The encoded protein is CASSMRPGQASGSPSNEQFF.

In its sample, this clonotype was seen a few times. This chain connects TRBV5-6 to TRBJ1-6; D perhaps matches TRBD1 (5 bases). CDR1 and CDR2 from the germline V gene are SGHDT and YYEEEE. V dropped 4 bases and J dropped 3 bases, with 11 bases sitting between them. The CDR3 sequence is 15 residues long. CDR3 nucleotide sequence: TGTGCCAGCAGCACCCGAGGACACTATAATTCACCCCTCCACTTT. This translates into CASSTRGHYNSPLHF.

This clonotype was counted at least ten times. The CDR3 nucleotides are TGTGCCAGCAGTTCGCCCCGGACAGCTTATGAGCAGTTCTTC. Protein product: CASSSPRTAYEQFF. The V call is TRBV27, the J call TRBJ2-1; TRBD1 might be the D (6 bases). V lost 4 bases and J 8 bases, leaving 15 bases between the germline ends. This CDR3 is built from 14 residues. Per germline, CDR1 MNHEY and CDR2 SMNVEV (reference sequence).

This clonotype was picked up many times. The rearrangement uses TRBV5-5 and TRBJ2-3; the match to TRBD1 covers 7 bases. The CDR3 is made up of 13 amino acids. J gave up 6 bases and V 4 bases, and 5 bases lay outside the gene matches. Germline CDR1 and CDR2: SGHKS and YYEKEE (reference sequence). CDR3 protein: CASSMTGPDTQYF. The CDR3 DNA sequence: TGTGCCAGCAGCATGACAGGGCCTGATACGCAGTATTTT. Complete variable domain (other parts from reference TRBV5-5 and TRBJ2-3): DAGVTQSPTHLIKTRGQQVTLRCSPISGHKSVSWYQQVLGQGPQFIFQYYEKEERGRGNFPDRFSARQFPNYSSELNVNALLLGDSALYLCASSMTGPDTQYFGPGTRLTVL.

At least ten counts were recorded for this clonotype. The genes are TRBV28 and TRBJ2-7, with a weak D call TRBD1 (6 bases). The CDR3 spans 15 residues. Germline values: CDR1 MDHEN, CDR2 SYDVKM. The V gene lost 7 bases and the J gene lost 0 bases, with 16 bases spanning the gap. DNA for the CDR3: TGTGCCAGCACCAGGACAGATTCGAGCTCCTACGAGCAGTACTTC. As protein: CASTRTDSSSYEQYF.

This clonotype was recorded many times. The chain employs TRBV6-4 and TRBJ2-1; the match to TRBD2 covers 14 bases. The CDR3 spans 14 residues. The germline V gene has CDR1 MRHNA and CDR2 SNTAGT. The trim removed 6 bases at V and 8 bases at J, leaving 3 bases unmatched. Here the CDR3 reads CASSGTSGSYEQFF. In DNA, the CDR3 is TGTGCCAGCAGCGGGACTAGCGGGAGCTATGAGCAGTTCTTC.

The rearrangement uses TRBV5-1 and TRBJ1-2; 7 bases line up with TRBD1. CDR3 length: 13 residues. The ends lost 5 bases at V and 4 bases at J; junction bases unmatched: 5. CDR1 and CDR2 from the germline V gene are SGHRS and YFSETQ. CDR3 in DNA: TGCGCCAGCAGATCGACAGGGATCTATGGCTACACCTTC. It translates to CASRSTGIYGYTF.

Ten or more counts support this clonotype. The V gene is TRBV11-2, the J gene TRBJ2-1; D not certain. Trimming removed 2 bases at V and 5 bases at J, with 10 bases between. Germline assignment: CDR1 SGHAT and CDR2 FQNNGV. The CDR3 length is 14 residues. The CDR3 DNA reads TGTGCCAGCAGCTTATTGTACCGCGACAATGAGCAGTTCTTC. Amino acids: CASSLLYRDNEQFF. The variable domain in full, with the rest retrieved from reference TRBV11-2 and TRBJ2-1, is EAGVAQSPRYKIIEKRQSVAFWCNPISGHATLYWYQQILGQGPKLLIQFQNNGVVDDSQLPKDRFSAERLKGVDSTLKIQPAKLEDSAVYLCASSLLYRDNEQFFGPGTRLTVL.

This clonotype occurred a few times. The chain joins TRBV28 to TRBJ2-7; D possibly matches TRBD1 or TRBD2 (5 bases each). CDR1 is MDHEN, CDR2 SYDVKM, per germline. The length of the CDR3 is 14 residues. V lost 2 bases and J 8 bases, leaving 16 bases between the germline ends. The DNA of the CDR3 is TGTGCCAGCAGTTTAGAGGGGTCACCTACGAAGCAGTACTTC. It codes for CASSLEGSPTKQYF.

V and J are TRBV7-8 and TRBJ2-3; D uncertain. V lost 4 bases and J lost 1, with 6 bases in between. CDR3 length: 13 amino acids. The germline V gene has CDR1 SGHVS and CDR2 FQNEAQ. CDR3 sequence: CASSSFRTDTQYF. CDR3 sequence (DNA): TGTGCCAGCAGCTCCTTCCGCACAGATACGCAGTATTTT.

This clonotype was counted a few times. The chain recombines TRBV14 with TRBJ1-6; TRBD1 matches at 7 bases. The CDR3 sequence is 18 residues long. CDR1 is SGHDN, CDR2 FVKESK, per germline. J gave up 0 bases and V 4 bases, and 9 bases lay outside the gene matches. CDR3 DNA: TGTGCCAGCAGCCTAGCACCGGGACAGAGCTCCTATAATTCACCCCTCCACTTT. Translation gives CASSLAPGQSSYNSPLHF.

This clonotype showed up many times. The chain combines TRBV28 with TRBJ1-4; TRBD1 agrees at 7 bases. With 4 bases clipped from V and 8 bases from J, the junction kept 7 bases outside the gene matches. Germline-derived CDR1 and CDR2 are MDHEN and SYDVKM. The CDR3 extends over 14 amino acids. CDR3 DNA: TGTGCCAGCAGTTCGTCAGGGGGAGGGGAAAAACTGTTTTTT. Protein sequence: CASSSSGGGEKLFF.

This clonotype was counted ten times or more. The chain employs TRBV10-1 and TRBJ2-1; 9 bases fit TRBD2. The CDR3 totals 13 residues. V lost 8 bases and J lost 7; bases outside the gene matches: 6. The germline V gene encodes CDR1 WNHNN and CDR2 SYGVQD (reference sequence). The CDR3 region is CASAGGIGNEQFF. The CDR3 coding sequence is TGCGCCAGCGCGGGAGGGATAGGTAATGAGCAGTTCTTC.

Only a few counts were recorded for this clonotype. V gene TRBV28 combines with J gene TRBJ2-7; D ambiguous. Trimming took 8 bases from V and 2 from J, leaving 7 bases between them. CDR1 MDHEN and CDR2 SYDVKM come from the germline V gene. The CDR3 length is 11 residues. CDR3 coding DNA: TGTGCCAGCGCGGCCCCCTACGAGCAGTACTTC. Translated, it gives CASAAPYEQYF. Full variable domain (remainder filled in from reference TRBV28 and TRBJ2-7): DVKVTQSSRYLVKRTGEKVFLECVQDMDHENMFWYRQDPGLGLRLIYFSYDVKMKEKGDIPEGYSVSREKKERFSLILESASTNQTSMYLCASAAPYEQYFGPGTRLTVT.

Many counts were recorded for this clonotype. The CDR3 here is CASRGTSGNTGELFF. Written as DNA, the CDR3 is TGTGCCAGCAGGGGGACTAGCGGGAACACCGGGGAGCTGTTTTTT. The chain recombines TRBV2 with TRBJ2-2; 11 positions agree with TRBD2. Germline V lookup: CDR1 SNHLY, CDR2 FYNNEI. Losses at the gene ends were 6 bases for V and 1 base for J; bases not matched to a gene: 1. This CDR3 contains 15 residues.

The J gene is TRBJ2-7, the V gene TRBV7-6; TRBD2 is a possible D gene (7 bases). The CDR3 sequence is 15 residues long. Germline CDR1 reads SGHVS; CDR2 reads FNYEAQ. V lost 5 bases to trimming and J lost 6 bases, with 20 bases between them. The DNA of the CDR3 is TGTGCCAGCAGCGAGATGGGGGGGCACGACTCCGAGCAGTACTTC. Amino acids: CASSEMGGHDSEQYF.